This TCR beta chain was captured by sequencing in a study of CD8+CD57+ T cells in acquired aplastic anemia. Study-level background: Each DNA sample taken from sorted CD4+ and CD8+ cells came to roughly 3.5 ug on average.

The TCR beta profiling, which covered VDJ combination and CDR3 sequence, was carried out using genomic DNA as the template. TCRdb re-called the reads through MiXCR, storing one row per CDR3 protein. This table holds around 430,000 distinct CDR3 sequences, around 33% found once. Germline V gives CDR1 MGHDK, CDR2 SYGVNS. This CDR3 is built from 18 residues. Germline trimming cut 8 bases from V and 3 bases from J; bases unmatched to any gene: 15. Selection for sequencing was limited to patients who had shown CD8+CD57+ cell expansion by flow cytometry. V gene TRBV25-1 combines with J gene TRBJ2-7; TRBD2 matches 14 bases. The sequenced sample was sorted CD4+, CD8+, or CD8+CD57+ T cells (not recorded which) from PBMCs. The receptor comes from a human donor with aplastic anemia. The CDR3 loop is CASSSQGGLAGAGYEQYF. In nucleotides, the CDR3 is TGTGCCAGCTCATCACAGGGGGGACTAGCGGGAGCCGGCTACGAGCAGTACTTC.